The 5 T cell receptor beta chains in this list originate from one sample, sequenced in a study of glioma-infiltrating T cells. Using RNA template, CDR3s of TCR alpha and beta were amplified with iRepertoire arm-PCR. MiXCR, run by TCRdb on the multiplex PCR reads, gives a single entry per CDR3 protein. The sample records under 150,000 distinct CDR3 sequences, about 25% being singletons. The sample was glioma tissue, nonneoplastic brain tissue, or PBMCs (not recorded which). The receptor source for this set is a human donor with low-grade glioma or glioblastoma, undergoing nonglioma brain surgery, or in good health (not recorded which).

J is TRBJ1-2 and V is TRBV7-2, with 8 positions matching TRBD1. The trim removed 1 base at V and 8 bases at J, leaving 3 bases unmatched. This CDR3 region has 13 residues. CDR1 is SGHTA and CDR2 is FQGNSA in the germline V gene. The CDR3 bases are TGTGCCAGCAGCTTAGGACAGGGGAGAGGCTACACCTTC. Translating it yields CASSLGQGRGYTF.

The chain combines TRBV2 with TRBJ2-1; no clear D. Trimming removed 8 bases at V and 3 bases at J, with 14 bases between. The CDR3 runs to 14 residues. Germline values: CDR1 SNHLY, CDR2 FYNNEI. CDR3 coding DNA: TGTGCCAGCTGTAGAAACTCAATCTACAATGAGCAGTTCTTC. It encodes CASCRNSIYNEQFF.

This clonotype was observed a few times. The chain has TRBV12-3 or TRBV12-4 and TRBJ1-6; D might be TRBD1 (6 bases). The CDR3 consists of 13 residues. V was shortened by 5 bases and J by 10 bases, with 12 bases between the two germline ends. The CDR3 DNA sequence: TGTGCCAGCAGTCCCCTAGGGGGGTCACCCCTCCACTTT. The encoded protein is CASSPLGGSPLHF.

Details on this clonotype: The junction shows a germline mismatch at one end, possibly a read error. The chain uses TRBV7-2 and TRBJ1-5; maybe TRBD1 (6 bases). Germline V gene sequence: CDR1 SGHTA, CDR2 FQGNSA. The CDR3 covers 14 residues. CDR3 amino acids: CASSGPQGNRPQHF. For the CDR3, the DNA is TGTGCCAGCAGTGGTCCACAGGGAAATCGGCCCCAGCATTTT.

In its sample, this clonotype was seen a few times. This sequence joins TRBV12-3 or TRBV12-4 and TRBJ1-2; weak D call: TRBD1 (5 bases). The V end lost 9 bases, the J end lost 4 bases, and 18 bases lay between the germline ends. The CDR3 length is 14 residues. The CDR3 sequence is CASSGRGGGYGYTF. The CDR3 DNA reads TGTGCCAGTTCCGGACGCGGGGGTGGCTATGGCTACACCTTC.